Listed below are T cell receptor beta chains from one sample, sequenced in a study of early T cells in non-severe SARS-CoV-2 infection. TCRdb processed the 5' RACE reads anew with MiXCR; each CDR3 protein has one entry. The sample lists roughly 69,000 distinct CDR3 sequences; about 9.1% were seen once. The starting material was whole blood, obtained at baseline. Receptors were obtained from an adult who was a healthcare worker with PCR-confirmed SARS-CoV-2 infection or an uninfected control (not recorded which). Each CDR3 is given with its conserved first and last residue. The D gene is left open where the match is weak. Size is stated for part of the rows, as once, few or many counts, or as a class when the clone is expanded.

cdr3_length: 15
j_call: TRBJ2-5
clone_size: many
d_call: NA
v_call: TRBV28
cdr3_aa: CASSTRVADQETQYF
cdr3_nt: TGTGCCAGCAGTACACGCGTTGCGGACCAAGAGACCCAGTACTTC

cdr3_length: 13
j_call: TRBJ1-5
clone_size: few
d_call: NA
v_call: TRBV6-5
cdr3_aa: CASSGGSRQPQHF
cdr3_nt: TGTGCCAGCAGCGGGGGATCGAGGCAGCCCCAGCATTTT

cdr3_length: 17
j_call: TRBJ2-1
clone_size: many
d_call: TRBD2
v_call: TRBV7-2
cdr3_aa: CASSPTRLAGEDNEQFF
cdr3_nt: TGTGCCAGCAGCCCAACTCGACTAGCGGGAGAGGATAATGAGCAGTTCTTC

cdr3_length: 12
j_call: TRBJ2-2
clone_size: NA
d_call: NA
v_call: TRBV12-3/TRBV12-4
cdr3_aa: CASSRTGGELFF
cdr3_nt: TGTGCCAGCAGTCGTACAGGGGGGGAGCTGTTTTTT

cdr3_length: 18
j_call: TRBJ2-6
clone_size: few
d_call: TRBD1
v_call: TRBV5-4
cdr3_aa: CASSEGGTGPSGANVLTF
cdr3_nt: TGTGCCAGCAGCGAGGGAGGGACAGGGCCCTCTGGGGCCAACGTCCTGACTTTC

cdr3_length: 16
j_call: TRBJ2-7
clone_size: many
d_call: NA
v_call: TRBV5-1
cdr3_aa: CASSLGGGMGSYEQYF
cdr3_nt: TGCGCCAGCAGCTTGGGCGGCGGGATGGGGTCATACGAGCAGTACTTC

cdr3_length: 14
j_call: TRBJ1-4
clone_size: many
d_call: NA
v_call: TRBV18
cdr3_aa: CASSPGSTNEKLFF
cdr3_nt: TGTGCCAGCTCACCAGGATCAACTAATGAAAAACTGTTTTTT

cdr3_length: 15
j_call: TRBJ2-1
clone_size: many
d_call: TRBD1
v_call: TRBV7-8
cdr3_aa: CASSSTPGQVNEQFF
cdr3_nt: TGTGCCAGCAGCTCCACCCCCGGACAGGTCAATGAGCAGTTCTTC

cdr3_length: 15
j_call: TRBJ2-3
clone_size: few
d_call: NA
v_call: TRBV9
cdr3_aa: CASSPGSQPTDTQYF
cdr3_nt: TGTGCCAGCAGCCCCGGCTCCCAGCCCACAGATACGCAGTATTTT

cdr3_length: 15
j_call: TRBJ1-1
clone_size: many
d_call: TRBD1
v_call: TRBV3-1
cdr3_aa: CASSLNRGINTEAFF
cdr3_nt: TGTGCCAGCAGCCTAAACAGGGGGATAAACACTGAAGCTTTCTTT

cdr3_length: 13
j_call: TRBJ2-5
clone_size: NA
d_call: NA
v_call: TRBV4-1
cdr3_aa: CASSQREAETQYF
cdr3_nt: TGCGCCAGCAGCCAGCGGGAAGCGGAGACCCAGTACTTC

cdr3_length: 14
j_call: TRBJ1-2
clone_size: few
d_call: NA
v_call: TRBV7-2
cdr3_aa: CASSLAHSGSGYTF
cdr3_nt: TGTGCCAGCAGCTTAGCGCACTCCGGTTCGGGCTACACCTTC

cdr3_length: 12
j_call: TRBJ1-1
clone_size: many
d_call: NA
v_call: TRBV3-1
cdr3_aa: CASSSREIKAFF
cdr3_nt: TGTGCCAGCAGCTCCAGGGAAATAAAAGCTTTCTTT

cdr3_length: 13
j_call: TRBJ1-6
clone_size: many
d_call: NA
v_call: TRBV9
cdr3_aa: CASSAASGSPLHF
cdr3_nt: TGTGCCAGCAGCGCCGCCAGTGGATCACCCCTCCACTTT

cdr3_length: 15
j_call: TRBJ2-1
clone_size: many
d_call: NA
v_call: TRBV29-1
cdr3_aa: CSVRGGTSSYNEQFF
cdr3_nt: TGCAGCGTCCGAGGTGGGACCAGCTCCTACAATGAGCAGTTCTTC

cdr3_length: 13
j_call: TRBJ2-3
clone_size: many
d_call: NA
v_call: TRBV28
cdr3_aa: CASSFGDTDTQYF
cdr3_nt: TGTGCCAGCAGTTTCGGAGACACAGATACGCAGTATTTT

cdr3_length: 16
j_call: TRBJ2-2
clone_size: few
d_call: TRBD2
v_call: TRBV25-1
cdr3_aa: CASSGGLAMNTGELFF
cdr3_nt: TGTGCCAGCAGTGGGGGACTAGCGATGAACACCGGGGAGCTGTTTTTT

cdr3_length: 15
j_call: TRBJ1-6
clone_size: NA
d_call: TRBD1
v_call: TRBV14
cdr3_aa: CASSGSGTGYSPLPF
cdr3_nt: TGTGCCAGCAGCGGTTCCGGGACAGGATATTCACCCCTCCCTTTT

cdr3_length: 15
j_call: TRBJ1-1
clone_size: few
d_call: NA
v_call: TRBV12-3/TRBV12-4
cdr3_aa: CASTDRSILNTEAFF
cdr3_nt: TGTGCCAGCACGGACAGAAGCATATTGAACACTGAAGCTTTCTTT

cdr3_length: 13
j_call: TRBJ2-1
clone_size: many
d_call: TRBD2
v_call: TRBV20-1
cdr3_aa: CSAPAGGPDEQFF
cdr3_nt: TGCAGTGCCCCAGCGGGAGGGCCAGATGAGCAGTTCTTC

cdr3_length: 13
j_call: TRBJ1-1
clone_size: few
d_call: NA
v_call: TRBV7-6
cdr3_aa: CASSSDSNTEAFF
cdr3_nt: TGTGCCAGCAGCTCGGACTCAAACACTGAAGCTTTCTTT

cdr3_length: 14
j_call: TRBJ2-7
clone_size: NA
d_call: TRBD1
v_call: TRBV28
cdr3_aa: CASSRTGEVYEQYF
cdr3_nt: TGTGCCAGCAGCCGGACAGGGGAGGTCTACGAGCAGTACTTC